These 32 T cell receptor beta chains were all obtained from the same sample, sequenced in a study of blood T cells in healthy people across ages. Next came a second PCR, run for roughly 6 to 11 cycles, which used a sample-barcoded 5' primer along with a J-beta primer mix. MiXCR, applied by TCRdb to the 5' RACE reads, yields one record per CDR3 protein. Altogether hundreds of thousands of distinct CDR3 sequences are present, roughly 50% being singletons, with the ten largest covering around a third. Sequenced: blood. The origin of the receptors is a woman aged 55 to 70 in good health.

Comments on this clonotype: The junction does not match germline at one end; this may be a read error. The rearrangement joins TRBV7-2 to TRBJ2-4; maybe TRBD2 (5 bases). The last part of the DNA fits TRBJ2-7 better; the J call may be wrong. CDR1 is SGHTA, CDR2 FQGNSA, per germline. The CDR3 totals 13 residues. CDR3 in DNA: TGTGTCAGCAGCTTAGAGGCTAGCTCCGAGCAGTACTTC. It translates to CVSSLEASSEQYF.

The chain has TRBV5-1 and TRBJ1-2; D gene uncertain. The CDR3 contains 13 residues. CDR1 SGHRS and CDR2 YFSETQ come from the germline V gene. Trimming shortened V by 0 bases and J by 9 bases, and 12 bases separated the two germline ends. The CDR3, as DNA: TGCGCCAGCAGCTTGGCGGGAGATGAGAGCTACACCTTC. This translates into CASSLAGDESYTF. The full variable domain, its missing parts supplied by reference TRBV5-1 and TRBJ1-2, is KAGVTQTPRYLIKTRGQQVTLSCSPISGHRSVSWYQQTPGQGLQFLFEYFSETQRNKGNFPGRFSGRQFSNSRSEMNVSTLELGDSALYLCASSLAGDESYTFGSGTRLTVV.

This clonotype appeared a few times. J is TRBJ2-7 and V is TRBV29-1; a weak D match, TRBD1 (6 bases). Germline CDR1 is SQVTM and CDR2 is ANQGSEA. V lost 2 bases and J 2 bases, leaving 13 bases between the germline ends. The CDR3 runs to 14 residues. CDR3 residues: CSVELWDKPYEQYF. In nucleotides, the CDR3 is TGCAGCGTTGAACTCTGGGACAAGCCCTACGAGCAGTACTTC.

Only a few counts were recorded for this clonotype. V usage is TRBV6-5 and J usage is TRBJ2-4; 7 bases match TRBD1. The DNA end is a closer match to TRBJ2-7, so the J assignment may be wrong. Germline loops: CDR1 MNHEY, CDR2 SVGAGI. CDR3 length equals 15 residues. The CDR3 loop is CASSQQGIPYYEQYF. For the CDR3, the DNA is TGTGCCAGCAGTCAACAGGGGATCCCCTACTACGAGCAGTACTTC.

The CDR3 loop is CASSSGDRDEYQPQHF. For the CDR3, the DNA is TGCGCCAGCAGCTCCGGGGACAGGGATGAATATCAGCCCCAGCATTTT. This chain links TRBV5-1 with TRBJ1-5; the match to TRBD1 covers 9 bases. This CDR3 comprises 16 residues. The V and J ends lost 3 bases and 5 bases, in that order; junction bases with no gene match: 9. Germline CDR1 is SGHRS and CDR2 is YFSETQ.

This clonotype was counted a single time. This chain links TRBV3-1 with TRBJ2-1, with TRBD1 matching 7 bases. The germline gives CDR1 LGHDT, CDR2 YNNKEL (reference sequence). The CDR3 loop spans 15 amino acids. Trimming removed 4 bases from V and 8 bases from J; junction bases left unmatched: 11. CDR3 nucleotide sequence: TGTGCCAGCAGCCGAAGTGACAGGGCAGGAGATGAGCAGTTCTTC. This sequence encodes CASSRSDRAGDEQFF.

This clonotype came up a few times. The CDR3 nucleotides read TGCGCCAGCAGCCAAGCGAGCGGCGACTCCTACGAGCAGTACTTC. It codes for CASSQASGDSYEQYF. The rearrangement joins TRBV4-3 to TRBJ2-7, with D possibly TRBD2 on 5 matching bases. The CDR3 consists of 15 residues. V lost 1 base to trimming and J lost 0 bases, with 10 bases between them. Germline V lookup: CDR1 LGHNA, CDR2 YSLEER.

The chain links TRBV5-1 to TRBJ2-6; D unresolved. V was pared by 4 bases and J by 0 bases, with 8 bases between. The CDR3 is 15 residues long. Germline assignment: CDR1 SGHRS and CDR2 YFSETQ. The CDR3 DNA reads TGCGCCAGCAGCATTGGTAACTCTGGGGCCAACGTCCTGACTTTC. It yields the protein CASSIGNSGANVLTF.

Only a few counts were recorded for this clonotype. The chain uses TRBV5-1 and TRBJ1-1; D possibly corresponds to TRBD1 (6 bases). Germline V gives CDR1 SGHRS, CDR2 YFSETQ. V dropped 5 bases and J dropped 2 bases, with 10 bases sitting between them. The CDR3 runs 13 residues. CDR3 in DNA: TGCGCCAGCAGGAGGGACACAAACACTGAAGCTTTCTTT. This gives the protein CASRRDTNTEAFF.

The V gene is TRBV5-1, the J gene TRBJ2-2, with 7 bases matching TRBD2. The V and J ends lost 4 bases and 4 bases, in that order; junction bases with no gene match: 7. This CDR3 contains 15 residues. Germline values: CDR1 SGHRS, CDR2 YFSETQ. CDR3 protein: CASSVSGTPTGELFF. The CDR3 DNA reads TGCGCCAGCAGCGTCAGCGGGACCCCCACCGGGGAGCTGTTTTTT.

The CDR3 DNA is TGTGCCAGCAGCCCTGGACAGGGGGCGATTCGGGAAAAACTGTTTTTT. This codes for CASSPGQGAIREKLFF. The chain joins TRBV6-5 to TRBJ1-4; the match to TRBD1 covers 11 bases. This CDR3 spans 16 amino acids. V dropped 6 bases and J dropped 8; count of bases not matched to a gene: 11. The V gene's germline CDR1 is MNHEY and CDR2 SVGAGI.

This chain uses TRBV6-1 with TRBJ2-3, with D uncertain. Germline V gene data show CDR1 as MNHNS and CDR2 as SASEGT. This CDR3 has 14 amino acids. Trimming pared 6 bases from V and 2 bases from J, leaving 12 bases between. CDR3 nucleotides: TGTGCCAGCAGGGGGAAGGCCTCCACAGATACGCAGTATTTT. Translation gives CASRGKASTDTQYF.

The rearrangement joins TRBV6-2 or TRBV6-3 to TRBJ2-5; D remains ambiguous. CDR1 MNHEY and CDR2 SVGEGT come from the germline V gene. This CDR3 has 11 amino acids. Trimming removed 11 bases from V and 2 bases from J, with 9 bases in between. CDR3 coding DNA: TGTGCCTCGGCGGTACAAGAGACCCAGTACTTC. This sequence encodes CASAVQETQYF.

The CDR3 region has the DNA TGTGCCAGCAGCTTAGCCCAACAGGACACCGGGGAGCTGTTTTTT. As protein: CASSLAQQDTGELFF. The chain recombines TRBV7-6 with TRBJ2-2, with D possibly matching TRBD1 (5 bases). Germline V CDR1 and CDR2: SGHVS, FNYEAQ. Trimming removed 0 bases from V and 3 bases from J, with 8 bases in between. The CDR3 covers 15 residues.

CDR3 sequence (DNA): TGTGCCAGCAGCGGACAGGGAAAGTCGGGCGAGCAGTACTTC. Translation: CASSGQGKSGEQYF. The V and J genes are TRBV11-3 and TRBJ2-4; 8 bases align to TRBD1. The J call may be faulty, since TRBJ2-7 better matches the DNA end. The CDR3 is 14 amino acids. Per germline, CDR1 SGHNT and CDR2 YENEEA.

The chain joins TRBV5-1 to TRBJ2-7; TRBD1 or TRBD2 may be the D gene (5 bases each). The CDR3 consists of 14 residues. With 7 bases removed from V and 0 bases from J, the gap between germline ends came to 14 bases. The germline CDR1 and CDR2 sequences are SGHRS and YFSETQ. The CDR3: CASRMGDLSYEQYF. In DNA form, the CDR3 reads TGCGCCAGCCGAATGGGGGATCTCTCCTACGAGCAGTACTTC.

This clonotype has more than one count but fewer than ten. The chain employs TRBV29-1 and TRBJ1-5, with 7 bases aligning to TRBD1. This CDR3 is built from 13 residues. Trimming removed 4 bases from V and 3 bases from J; junction bases left unmatched: 3. Looked up from germline, CDR1 is SQVTM and CDR2 is ANQGSEA. CDR3: CSVADRFNQPQHF. CDR3 sequence (DNA): TGCAGCGTTGCGGACAGGTTCAATCAGCCCCAGCATTTT.

The V and J genes are TRBV24-1 and TRBJ1-5; 9 bases are a match to TRBD1. The V gene end was trimmed by 5 bases and the J gene end by 11 bases; junction bases not matched to a gene: 6. Per the germline V gene, CDR1 is KGHDR and CDR2 is SFDVKD. CDR3 length equals 13 residues. The CDR3 here is CATSAPGQGSQHF. The DNA for the CDR3 is TGTGCCACCAGTGCCCCGGGACAGGGCTCCCAGCATTTT.

This clonotype was recorded once. The chain combines TRBV10-3 with TRBJ2-3, with 11 bases lining up with TRBD2. The V and J ends lost 2 bases and 4 bases, in that order; junction bases with no gene match: 8. The length of the CDR3 is 17 residues. Germline assignment: CDR1 ENHRY and CDR2 SYGVKD. For the CDR3, the DNA is TGTGCCATCAGTGAGGATCTAGCGGGAGGCGGGTCAGATACGCAGTATTTT. This encodes CAISEDLAGGGSDTQYF.

This clonotype was observed a few times. V is TRBV6-1 and J is TRBJ1-1, with TRBD1 as a possible D gene (5 bases). Deletions cut 7 bases from V and 4 bases from J, with 16 bases between. The CDR3 extends over 14 amino acids. CDR1 is MNHNS, CDR2 SASEGT, per germline. Written as DNA, the CDR3 is TGTGCCAGCACCCCGGGACGGTGGGGCACTGAAGCTTTCTTT. It codes for CASTPGRWGTEAFF.

This clonotype was found a few times. The CDR3 bases are TGTGCCAGCAGGGAGGGAATAGATTCACCCCTCCACTTT. Amino acid sequence: CASREGIDSPLHF. The gene calls are TRBV3-1 and TRBJ1-6; no clear D. This CDR3 has 13 amino acids. Germline CDR1 and CDR2: LGHDT and YNNKEL (reference sequence). V was clipped by 6 bases and J by 8 bases, with 11 bases between them.

The gene calls are TRBV29-1 and TRBJ2-7; the D gene could be TRBD1 or TRBD2 (5 bases each). The CDR3 spans 12 residues. Between the trimmed V and J ends, which lost 5 bases and 6 bases, there was a span of 14 bases. The germline gives CDR1 SQVTM, CDR2 ANQGSEA. The CDR3 DNA reads as TGCAGCGTTAATGAGGGGACCCCCGAGCAGTACTTC. Translating it yields CSVNEGTPEQYF.

The chain employs TRBV28 and TRBJ2-7; maybe TRBD2 (6 bases). V lost 5 bases and J lost 1, with 12 bases in between. CDR1 and CDR2 (germline): MDHEN, SYDVKM. This CDR3 has 14 residues. This CDR3 is CASSVPGGSYEQYF. The CDR3 DNA reads TGTGCCAGCAGTGTCCCCGGGGGATCCTACGAGCAGTACTTC.

The CDR3 sequence is CASSKDRNSNQPQHF. As DNA, the CDR3 is TGTGCCAGCAGTAAGGACAGGAATAGCAATCAGCCCCAGCATTTT. The chain uses TRBV12-3 or TRBV12-4 and TRBJ1-5; TRBD1 matches 7 bases. V was clipped by 5 bases and J by 0 bases; unmatched bases: 4. The CDR3 is 15 amino acids.

V usage is TRBV27 and J usage is TRBJ2-1, with D tentatively TRBD2 (5 bases). V was clipped by 3 bases and J by 0 bases, with 12 bases between them. The CDR3 totals 16 residues. Germline CDR1 reads MNHEY; CDR2 reads SMNVEV (reference sequence). The DNA of the CDR3 is TGTGCCAGCAGTTTTTATCGGCGGGCCTCCTACAATGAGCAGTTCTTC. Its translation is CASSFYRRASYNEQFF.

This sequence joins TRBV12-5 and TRBJ2-5; D ambiguous. The J call is uncertain, as TRBJ2-7 better fits the DNA end. CDR3 length: 13 amino acids. Per germline, CDR1 LGHNT and CDR2 FRNRAP. CDR3 in amino acids: CASGFGLGYEQYF. As DNA, the CDR3 is TGTGCTAGTGGTTTTGGTTTGGGCTACGAGCAGTACTTC.

This clonotype was seen only a few times. The CDR3 loop reads CASSQEGGRNTEAFF. The CDR3 bases are TGCGCCAGCAGCCAAGAAGGAGGACGGAACACTGAAGCTTTCTTT. V and J are TRBV4-3 and TRBJ1-1, with D uncertain. The CDR3 runs 15 residues. The ends were cut back, 0 bases at V and 1 base at J, with 9 bases in the middle. The germline CDR1 and CDR2 sequences are LGHNA and YSLEER.

The chain joins TRBV12-3 or TRBV12-4 to TRBJ1-2, with D perhaps TRBD1 (6 bases). V lost 6 bases to trimming and J lost 4 bases, with 18 bases between them. The CDR3 consists of 15 residues. CDR3 region: CASSPTGLASYGYTF. The CDR3 region has the DNA TGTGCCAGCAGCCCCACAGGGCTCGCTAGCTATGGCTACACCTTC.

V is TRBV20-1 and J is TRBJ1-2; no clear D gene. The ends were cut back, 3 bases at V and 8 bases at J, with 16 bases in the middle. Germline V gene data show CDR1 as DFQATT and CDR2 as SNEGSKA (reference sequence). The CDR3 spans 13 residues. CDR3 sequence (DNA): TGCAGTGCTAGTCGGACGGACGGGGAGGGCTACACCTTC. Protein sequence: CSASRTDGEGYTF.

This chain links TRBV20-1 with TRBJ2-1; D gene unclear. The germline V and J ends were trimmed by 7 bases and 5 bases, with 12 bases remaining between them. This CDR3 is 12 amino acids long. The germline V gene encodes CDR1 DFQATT and CDR2 SNEGSKA (reference sequence). CDR3 loop: CSGWAPDNEQFF. As DNA, the CDR3 is TGCAGTGGTTGGGCTCCCGACAATGAGCAGTTCTTC.

This clonotype has more than one count but fewer than ten. The CDR3 DNA reads as TGTGCCAGCAGTACCGAGGTGGGCTATGAGCAGTACTTC. It yields the protein CASSTEVGYEQYF. J is TRBJ2-7 and V is TRBV28; no reliable D call. V lost 5 bases, J lost 7 bases, and 15 bases lay in between. The germline gives CDR1 MDHEN, CDR2 SYDVKM. The CDR3 is 13 amino acids.

V is TRBV4-3 and J is TRBJ2-4; possibly TRBD1 for D (5 bases). CDR1 is LGHNA and CDR2 is YSLEER in the germline V gene. Trimming stripped 2 bases from V and 5 bases from J, with 13 bases between. The CDR3 is made up of 15 amino acids. The CDR3 is CASSQSQGRENIQYF. DNA of the CDR3: TGCGCCAGCAGCCAATCTCAGGGCCGGGAAAACATTCAGTACTTC.